This T cell receptor beta chain was profiled in a study of shared clonotypes between healthy human individuals. In the study overall: The study used three CD4 naive, three CD4 memory, two CD8 naive and one CD8 memory plate per donor.

General observations from the study: Genetic and exposure-history diversity was limited by the small donor number.

The CDR3 loop spans 16 amino acids. Germline assignment: CDR1 MGHRA and CDR2 YSYEKL. Trimming took 1 base from V and 5 from J; bases not matched to a gene: 9. The genomic DNA of each subset was split evenly across several immunoSEQ plates. The data were produced by immunoSEQ multiplex PCR, yet TCRdb's version contains in-frame clones alone and is incomplete. The sample lists more than 2,000,000 clones, around nine tenths seen once, with 0.13% to 0.15% in the top ten. To note about this clone: No antigen is known for it.

A split of CD4+ cells into CD45RA+ naive and CD45RA-negative memory subsets was performed. This chain uses TRBV4-1 with TRBJ2-5, with 8 nucleotides matching TRBD2. Sequencing was done on a sample of naive CD4+ T cells sorted from blood. Sample subset: CD45RA+ positively selected. The TCR was taken from a young man in good health. CDR3 in DNA: TGCGCCAGCAGCCAAGTCGTCGGGAGGGGTGGTGAGACCCAGTACTTC. As protein: CASSQVVGRGGETQYF.